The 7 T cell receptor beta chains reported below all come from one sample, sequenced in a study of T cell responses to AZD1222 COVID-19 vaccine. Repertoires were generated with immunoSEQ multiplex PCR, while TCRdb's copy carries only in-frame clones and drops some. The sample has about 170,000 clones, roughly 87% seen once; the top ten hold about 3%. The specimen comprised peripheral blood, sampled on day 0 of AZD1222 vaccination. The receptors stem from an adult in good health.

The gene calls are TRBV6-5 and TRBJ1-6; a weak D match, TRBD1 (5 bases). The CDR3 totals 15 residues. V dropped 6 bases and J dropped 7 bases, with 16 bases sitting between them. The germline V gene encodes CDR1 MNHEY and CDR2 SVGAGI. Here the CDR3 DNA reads TGTGCCAGCAGGCCACAGAGGGACCGAAATTCACCCCTCCACTTT. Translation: CASRPQRDRNSPLHF.

CDR3 in amino acids: CSASQGRANQPQHF. The CDR3 bases are TGCAGTGCTAGTCAGGGGAGGGCTAATCAGCCCCAGCATTTT. The rearrangement uses TRBV20-1 and TRBJ1-5; D perhaps matches TRBD1 (6 bases). Per the germline V gene, CDR1 is DFQATT and CDR2 is SNEGSKA (reference sequence). V gave up 3 bases and J gave up 4 bases, with 13 bases separating them. The CDR3 runs to 14 residues.

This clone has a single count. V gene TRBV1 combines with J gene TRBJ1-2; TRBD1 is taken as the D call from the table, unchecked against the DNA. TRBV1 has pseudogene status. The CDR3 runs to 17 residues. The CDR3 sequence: CTSSQPKGTGNNYGYTF. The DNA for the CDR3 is TGCACCAGCAGCCAACCCAAAGGAACAGGGAATAACTATGGCTACACCTTC.

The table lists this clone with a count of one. This CDR3 reads CASSQSPLADTGELFF. The DNA for the CDR3 is TGCGCCAGCAGTCAATCGCCACTAGCGGACACCGGGGAGCTGTTTTTT. The chain couples TRBV23-1 to TRBJ2-2, with TRBD2 matching 8 bases. TRBV23-1 has ORF status, its function being uncertain. The trim removed 0 bases at V and 3 bases at J, leaving 3 bases unmatched. The CDR3 is 16 residues long.

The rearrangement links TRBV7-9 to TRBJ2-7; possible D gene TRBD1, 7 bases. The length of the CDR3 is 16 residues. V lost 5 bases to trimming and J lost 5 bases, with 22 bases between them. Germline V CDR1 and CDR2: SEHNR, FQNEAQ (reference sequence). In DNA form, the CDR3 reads TGTGCCAGCAGCAGGAGGGGGCAGGGACCTCTCCACGAGCAGTACTTC. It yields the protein CASSRRGQGPLHEQYF.

DNA of the CDR3: TGCGCCAGCACCGAATCGACTAGCGGGACAGATACGCAGTATTTT. Protein product: CASTESTSGTDTQYF. The chain couples TRBV5-1 to TRBJ2-3; TRBD2 agrees at 10 bases. In germline, CDR1 is SGHRS, CDR2 YFSETQ. CDR3 length: 15 residues. The J segment lost 3 bases and the V segment lost 6 bases, leaving 7 bases of the junction unmatched. Supplemented by reference TRBV5-1 and TRBJ2-3, the full variable domain reads KAGVTQTPRYLIKTRGQQVTLSCSPISGHRSVSWYQQTPGQGLQFLFEYFSETQRNKGNFPGRFSGRQFSNSRSEMNVSTLELGDSALYLCASTESTSGTDTQYFGPGTRLTVL.

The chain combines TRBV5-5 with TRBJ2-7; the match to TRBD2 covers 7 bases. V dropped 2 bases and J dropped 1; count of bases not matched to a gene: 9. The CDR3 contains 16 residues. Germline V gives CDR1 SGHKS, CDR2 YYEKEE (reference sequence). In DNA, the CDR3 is TGTGCCAGCAGCTTTTTTGGCGGGACTACATCCTACGAGCAGTACTTC. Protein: CASSFFGGTTSYEQYF.